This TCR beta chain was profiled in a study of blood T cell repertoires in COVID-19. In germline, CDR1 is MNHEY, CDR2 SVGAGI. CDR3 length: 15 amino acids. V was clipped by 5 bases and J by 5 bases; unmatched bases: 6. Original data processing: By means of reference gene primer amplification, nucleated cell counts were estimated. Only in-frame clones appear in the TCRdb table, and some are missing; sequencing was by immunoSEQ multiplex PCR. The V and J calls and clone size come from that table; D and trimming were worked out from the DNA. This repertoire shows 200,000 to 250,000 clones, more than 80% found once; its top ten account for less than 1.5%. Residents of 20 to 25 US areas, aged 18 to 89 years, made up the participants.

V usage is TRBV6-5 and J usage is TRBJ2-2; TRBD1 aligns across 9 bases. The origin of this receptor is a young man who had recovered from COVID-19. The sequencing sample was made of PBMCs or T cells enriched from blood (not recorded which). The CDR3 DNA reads TGTGCCAGCAGTATGGGGACAGGGATGACCGGGGAGCTGTTTTTT. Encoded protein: CASSMGTGMTGELFF.